This T cell receptor (beta chain) was captured in a study of PD-1 and CTLA-4 blockade in melanoma. This CDR3 contains 16 residues. Only in-frame clones appear in the TCRdb table, and some are missing; sequencing was by immunoSEQ multiplex PCR. The data show 34,000 or so clones, about 85% seen once. The sequence was collected from a human donor with melanoma. The rearrangement uses TRBV1 and TRBJ2-7; the D call of TRBD2 is as the table states it, not checked on the DNA. TRBV1 is a pseudogene segment. Sequencing used CD8+ T cells from peripheral blood, obtained from a patient given anti-PD-1 treatment. The CDR3 is CTSSQSGRHRAYEQYF. The CDR3 DNA reads TGCACCAGCAGCCAATCCGGGAGGCACAGGGCTTACGAGCAGTACTTC.